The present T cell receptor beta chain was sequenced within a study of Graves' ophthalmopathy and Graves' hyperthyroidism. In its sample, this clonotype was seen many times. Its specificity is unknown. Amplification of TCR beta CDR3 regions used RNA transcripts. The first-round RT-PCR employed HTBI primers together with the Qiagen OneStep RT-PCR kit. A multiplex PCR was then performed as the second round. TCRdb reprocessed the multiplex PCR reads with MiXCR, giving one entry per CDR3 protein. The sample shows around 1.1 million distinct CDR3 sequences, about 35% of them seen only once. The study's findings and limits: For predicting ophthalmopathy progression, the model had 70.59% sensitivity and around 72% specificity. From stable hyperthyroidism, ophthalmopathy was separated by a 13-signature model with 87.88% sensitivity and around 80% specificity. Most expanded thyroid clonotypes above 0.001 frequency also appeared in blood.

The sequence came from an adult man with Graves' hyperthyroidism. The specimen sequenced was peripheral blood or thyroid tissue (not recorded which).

The CDR3 region is CASSQTLGEQYF. The CDR3 DNA is TGTGCCAGCAGCCAGACACTGGGGGAGCAGTACTTC. V and J are TRBV7-9 and TRBJ2-7; D uncertain. Trimming shortened V by 5 bases and J by 7 bases, and 12 bases separated the two germline ends. The CDR3 is made up of 12 amino acids. Germline CDR1 reads SEHNR; CDR2 reads FQNEAQ (reference sequence).